This T cell receptor beta chain was captured by sequencing in a study of vaccination and CD4 T cells after COVID-19. Study-wide context: Six males and four females, two of them Hispanic, were enrolled as convalescents. With a range of 35 to 161, the median interval from diagnosis to drawing post-COVID samples was 100 to 110 days.

Documented time point: late sampling 161 to 241 days after vaccination in a few convalescent patients. The treatment was: roughly 11-day PBMC culture with coronavirus spike peptide pools or control peptides (ViraFEST assay). When approximately nine days of culture had elapsed, CD4+ T cells were isolated by negative selection. The germline gives CDR1 DFQATT, CDR2 SNEGSKA (reference sequence). The CDR3 has 13 residues. Losses at the gene ends were 6 bases for V and 1 base for J; bases not matched to a gene: 4. Cultured CD4+ T-cell DNA underwent Oncomine TCR Beta short-read sequencing. TCRdb re-called the PCR reads through MiXCR, storing one row per CDR3 protein. Of 17,000 or so distinct CDR3 sequences detected, approximately 50% appear once; the ten largest clones hold around 13%. Points on this clonotype: Its target is not known.

Sequencing was performed on CD4+ T cells from blood, cultured in vitro, taken about 7 months after SARS-CoV-2 vaccination. The rearrangement uses TRBV20-1 and TRBJ2-3; 7 bases match TRBD1. This receptor was taken from a human donor who had recovered from COVID-19. In DNA, the CDR3 is TGCAGTGCCCCGACAGGGCGCACAGATACGCAGTATTTT. The encoded protein is CSAPTGRTDTQYF.